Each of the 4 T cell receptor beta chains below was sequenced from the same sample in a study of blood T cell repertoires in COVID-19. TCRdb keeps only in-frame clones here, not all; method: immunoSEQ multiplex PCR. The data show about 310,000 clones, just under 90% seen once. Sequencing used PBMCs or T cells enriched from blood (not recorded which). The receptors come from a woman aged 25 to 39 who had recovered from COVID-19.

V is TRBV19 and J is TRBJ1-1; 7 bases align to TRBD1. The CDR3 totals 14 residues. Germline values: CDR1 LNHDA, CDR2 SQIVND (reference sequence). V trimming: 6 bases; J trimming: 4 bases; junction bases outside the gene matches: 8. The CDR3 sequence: CASSNRGFGTEAFF. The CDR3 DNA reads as TGTGCCAGTAGCAACAGGGGTTTTGGCACTGAAGCTTTCTTT.

CDR3 sequence reads: CASSLGQLSNEQFF. The CDR3 coding sequence is TGTGCCAGCAGCCTTGGACAGCTAAGCAATGAGCAGTTCTTC. This chain joins TRBV7-9 and TRBJ2-1, with D perhaps matching TRBD1 (6 bases). CDR1 is SEHNR and CDR2 is FQNEAQ in the germline V gene (reference sequence). V gave up 5 bases and J gave up 6 bases, with 14 bases separating them. This CDR3 has 14 amino acids. Combining the CDR3 with reference TRBV7-9 and TRBJ2-1 gives the whole variable domain DTGVSQNPRHKITKRGQNVTFRCDPISEHNRLYWYRQTLGQGPEFLTYFQNEAQLEKSRLLSDRFSAERPKGSFSTLEIQRTEQGDSAMYLCASSLGQLSNEQFFGPGTRLTVL.

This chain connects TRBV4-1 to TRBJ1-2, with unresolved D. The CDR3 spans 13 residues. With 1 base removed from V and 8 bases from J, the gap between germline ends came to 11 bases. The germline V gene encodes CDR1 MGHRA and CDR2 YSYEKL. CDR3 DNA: TGCGCCAGCAGCCAAGTAGTTTCCCTCGGCTACACCTTC. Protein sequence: CASSQVVSLGYTF.

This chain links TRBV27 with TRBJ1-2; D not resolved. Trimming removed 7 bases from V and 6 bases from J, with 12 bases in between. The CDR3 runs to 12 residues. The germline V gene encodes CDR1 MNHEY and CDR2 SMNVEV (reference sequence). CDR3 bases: TGTGCCAGCAAGGCAGGAGGCAATGGCTACACCTTC. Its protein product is CASKAGGNGYTF.